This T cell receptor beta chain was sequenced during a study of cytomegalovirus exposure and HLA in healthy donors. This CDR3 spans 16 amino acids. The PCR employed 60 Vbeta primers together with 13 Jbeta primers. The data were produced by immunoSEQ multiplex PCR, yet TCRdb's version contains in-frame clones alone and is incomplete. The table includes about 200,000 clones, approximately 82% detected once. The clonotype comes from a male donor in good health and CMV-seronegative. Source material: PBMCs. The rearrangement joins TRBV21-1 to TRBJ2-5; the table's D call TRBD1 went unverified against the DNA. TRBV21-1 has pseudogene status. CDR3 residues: CASSSIRAGHQETQYF. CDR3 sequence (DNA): TGTGCCAGCAGCTCCATCCGCGCAGGCCACCAAGAGACCCAGTACTTC.